These 24 T cell receptor beta chains share one sample of origin, sequenced in a study of OX40 agonist ivuxolimab in advanced cancers. The protocol was immunoSEQ multiplex PCR, while the TCRdb copy is restricted to in-frame clones and leaves out a portion. The sample lists over 35,000 clones; about 86% were seen once. The sample here was CD4+ or CD8+ T cells sorted from blood, taken in a trial of the OX40 agonist ivuxolimab. The receptors were sampled from an adult with an advanced solid tumor such as melanoma, head and neck, liver or kidney cancer.

This clone was seen a single time. V is TRBV5-4 and J is TRBJ1-1; D is perhaps TRBD1 (5 bases). The V end was cut by 1 base, the J end by 1 base, with 11 bases between. Germline loops: CDR1 SGHNT, CDR2 YYREEE (reference sequence). This CDR3 region has 15 residues. This CDR3 is CASSLNLGENTEAFF. The CDR3 coding sequence is TGTGCCAGCAGCTTGAATCTAGGGGAGAACACTGAAGCTTTCTTT.

This chain uses TRBV7-8 with TRBJ1-5; D may be TRBD1 (6 bases). V gave up 5 bases and J gave up 6 bases, with 17 bases separating them. Germline-derived CDR1 and CDR2 are SGHVS and FQNEAQ. The CDR3 is 15 amino acids. The CDR3 loop is CASSLITGIGQPQHF. CDR3 in DNA: TGTGCCAGCAGCCTAATTACAGGGATAGGTCAGCCCCAGCATTTT.

The count of this clone is one. The chain has TRBV28 and TRBJ2-7, with D unresolved. This CDR3 has 12 amino acids. Trimming took off 3 bases at V and 6 bases at J, with 9 bases between the two ends. Per the germline V gene, CDR1 is MDHEN and CDR2 is SYDVKM. CDR3 sequence (DNA): TGTGCCAGCAGTTTCGGCTTGTCCGAGCAGTACTTC. Translation: CASSFGLSEQYF.

The gene calls are TRBV10-2 and TRBJ2-5; D possibly uses TRBD1 or TRBD2 (6 bases each). Germline V gene lookup returns CDR1 WSHSY and CDR2 SAAADI. The CDR3 extends over 11 amino acids. The V end was cut by 7 bases, the J end by 5 bases, with 8 bases between. The CDR3 is CASKGGETQYF. In DNA, the CDR3 is TGCGCCAGCAAAGGGGGGGAGACCCAGTACTTC.

In nucleotides, the CDR3 is TGTGCCAGCAGCTTGGTACTAGCGGGAGTCGCAGATACGCAGTATTTT. Its protein is CASSLVLAGVADTQYF. The V call is TRBV5-6, the J call TRBJ2-3; 11 nucleotides agree with TRBD2. Germline lookup yields CDR1 SGHDT and CDR2 YYEEEE. The CDR3 is made up of 16 amino acids. The J segment lost 4 bases and the V segment lost 0 bases, leaving 4 bases of the junction unmatched.

The J gene is TRBJ1-5, the V gene TRBV19, with D possibly TRBD1 on 5 matching bases. Per the germline V gene, CDR1 is LNHDA and CDR2 is SQIVND (reference sequence). V gave up 1 base and J gave up 5 bases, with 12 bases separating them. The CDR3 contains 15 residues. Written as DNA, the CDR3 is TGTGCCAGTAGTATAGGCGTGGGGCTCGATCAGCCCCAGCATTTT. It encodes CASSIGVGLDQPQHF.

The chain combines TRBV29-1 with TRBJ2-5; 7 positions match TRBD1. J was trimmed by 4 bases and V by 2 bases; bases with no gene match: 4. The CDR3 is 13 residues long. Germline V lookup: CDR1 SQVTM, CDR2 ANQGSEA. The CDR3 nucleotides are TGCAGCGTTGAAATAGGGGGCGCAGAGACCCAGTACTTC. It codes for CSVEIGGAETQYF.

The table lists this clone with a count of one. J is TRBJ1-5 and V is TRBV13; 7 nucleotides line up with TRBD1. CDR1 and CDR2 from the germline V gene are PRHDT and FYEKMQ (reference sequence). The trim removed 5 bases at V and 3 bases at J, leaving 1 base unmatched. CDR3 length equals 13 residues. The CDR3 coding sequence is TGTGCCAGCAGCGGACAGGTCAATCAGCCCCAGCATTTT. Translated, it gives CASSGQVNQPQHF.

The rearrangement joins TRBV7-9 to TRBJ2-3; weak D call: TRBD1 (5 bases). CDR1 SEHNR and CDR2 FQNEAQ come from the germline V gene (reference sequence). The V and J ends lost 5 bases and 3 bases respectively, with 15 bases between them. This CDR3 is 15 amino acids long. The CDR3 sequence: CASSQDWGATDTQYF. For the CDR3, the DNA is TGTGCCAGCAGCCAGGATTGGGGCGCAACAGATACGCAGTATTTT. The full variable domain, its missing parts supplied by reference TRBV7-9 and TRBJ2-3, is DTGVSQNPRHKITKRGQNVTFRCDPISEHNRLYWYRQTLGQGPEFLTYFQNEAQLEKSRLLSDRFSAERPKGSFSTLEIQRTEQGDSAMYLCASSQDWGATDTQYFGPGTRLTVL.

V is TRBV6-4 and J is TRBJ1-3, with 8 positions matching TRBD1. J gave up 1 base and V 6 bases, and 2 bases lay outside the gene matches. This CDR3 contains 14 residues. The germline V gene encodes CDR1 MRHNA and CDR2 SNTAGT. The CDR3 region has the DNA TGTGCCAGCAGGAGACAGGGGTCTGGAAACACCATATATTTT. Residues: CASRRQGSGNTIYF.

The rearrangement uses TRBV4-2 and TRBJ2-1, with D perhaps TRBD1 or TRBD2 (5 bases each). The CDR3 runs to 13 residues. From germline, CDR1 is LGHNA and CDR2 YNFKEQ. Deletions cut 1 base from V and 8 bases from J, with 9 bases between. In nucleotides, the CDR3 is TGTGCCAGCAGCCAAGGGGGACGCGATGAGCAGTTCTTC. Translation: CASSQGGRDEQFF.

V is TRBV11-2 and J is TRBJ2-7, with D perhaps assigned TRBD1 or TRBD2 (5 bases each). The CDR3 totals 14 residues. The germline V gene has CDR1 SGHAT and CDR2 FQNNGV. V lost 5 bases to trimming and J lost 4 bases, with 15 bases between them. The CDR3 spells CASSRWDGSYEQYF. In nucleotides, the CDR3 is TGTGCCAGCAGCCGGTGGGACGGAAGTTACGAGCAGTACTTC.

This clone was counted a single time. V is TRBV7-2 and J is TRBJ1-1; possibly TRBD1 for D (5 bases). The CDR3 length is 14 residues. The V end lost 6 bases, the J end lost 1 base, and 12 bases lay between the germline ends. Germline loops: CDR1 SGHTA, CDR2 FQGNSA. CDR3 nucleotide sequence: TGTGCCAGCAGTTTGGGGCCGGGGAACACTGAAGCTTTCTTT. It specifies CASSLGPGNTEAFF. The complete variable domain, with remaining parts taken from reference TRBV7-2 and TRBJ1-1, reads GAGVSQSPSNKVTEKGKDVELRCDPISGHTALYWYRQSLGQGLEFLIYFQGNSAPDKSGLPSDRFSAERTGGSVSTLTIQRTQQEDSAVYLCASSLGPGNTEAFFGQGTRLTVV.

The chain joins TRBV2 to TRBJ1-1; D is uncertain. Germline lookup yields CDR1 SNHLY and CDR2 FYNNEI. The length of the CDR3 is 13 residues. V was pared by 9 bases and J by 8 bases, with 19 bases between. Written as DNA, the CDR3 is TGTGCCAGTGATATTATAAGACCGGACGAAGCTTTCTTT. This encodes CASDIIRPDEAFF.

V and J are TRBV27 and TRBJ1-4, with TRBD1 identical over 7 bases. There are 15 residues in the CDR3. The ends lost 2 bases at V and 8 bases at J; junction bases unmatched: 8. Germline V gives CDR1 MNHEY, CDR2 SMNVEV (reference sequence). DNA of the CDR3: TGTGCCAGCAGTTTAACGGTGACAGGGAACGAAAAACTGTTTTTT. It is translated as CASSLTVTGNEKLFF.

Only a few counts were recorded for this clone. V and J are TRBV5-1 and TRBJ2-2; TRBD2 is a possible D gene (6 bases). The CDR3 runs 14 residues. V was cut by 4 bases and J by 6 bases, with 13 bases left in between. Germline loops: CDR1 SGHRS, CDR2 YFSETQ. The CDR3: CASSRDSVSGELFF. The CDR3 DNA reads TGCGCCAGCAGCCGGGACTCCGTATCCGGGGAGCTGTTTTTT.

In this sample, this clone turned up once. The chain employs TRBV6-5 and TRBJ2-5; the D gene is possibly TRBD2 (6 bases). The V gene lost 6 bases and the J gene lost 5 bases, with 19 bases spanning the gap. The germline V gene encodes CDR1 MNHEY and CDR2 SVGAGI. The CDR3 loop spans 15 amino acids. The CDR3 region is CASSSSGGIWETQYF. CDR3 nucleotide sequence: TGTGCCAGCAGCTCTTCGGGCGGGATATGGGAGACCCAGTACTTC.

The chain uses TRBV5-1 and TRBJ2-5, with a weak D call TRBD1 (5 bases). The CDR3 is 15 residues long. The germline V gene has CDR1 SGHRS and CDR2 YFSETQ. V shed 4 bases and J shed 4 bases, with 17 bases lying between them. The CDR3 loop reads CASSPSAGPVETQYF. The CDR3 nucleotides read TGCGCCAGCAGCCCCTCGGCAGGGCCGGTAGAGACCCAGTACTTC.

The chain uses TRBV29-1 and TRBJ2-5, with D hard to call. V gave up 6 bases and J gave up 4 bases, with 12 bases separating them. Germline V gives CDR1 SQVTM, CDR2 ANQGSEA. This CDR3 spans 12 amino acids. CDR3 DNA: TGCAGCGTCCCCCTTAGTCGAGAGACCCAGTACTTC. This translates into CSVPLSRETQYF.

This chain connects TRBV11-2 to TRBJ1-5, with TRBD1 as a possible D gene (5 bases). V shed 4 bases and J shed 6 bases, with 7 bases lying between them. CDR3 size: 12 residues. The germline V gene has CDR1 SGHAT and CDR2 FQNNGV. CDR3 in amino acids: CASSSQGQPQHF. CDR3 coding DNA: TGTGCCAGCAGCTCCCAGGGTCAGCCCCAGCATTTT.

The chain has TRBV28 and TRBJ2-1, with 7 bases fitting TRBD1. Trimming removed 5 bases from V and 4 bases from J; junction bases left unmatched: 11. Germline V gene lookup returns CDR1 MDHEN and CDR2 SYDVKM. CDR3 length equals 16 residues. The CDR3 here is CASSPPIGGEYNEQFF. CDR3 in DNA: TGTGCCAGCAGTCCACCGATAGGGGGCGAATACAATGAGCAGTTCTTC.

The rearrangement uses TRBV6-1 and TRBJ1-2; 8 nucleotides agree with TRBD1. V gave up 4 bases and J gave up 4 bases; unmatched junction bases: 5. The CDR3 has 14 residues. Germline CDR1 MNHNS, CDR2 SASEGT. The CDR3 protein is CASSVSGGSYGYTF. CDR3 in DNA: TGTGCCAGCAGTGTGTCAGGGGGCAGCTATGGCTACACCTTC.

CDR3 DNA sequence: TGTGCCAGCAGCGAATCGTTGGATTCACCCCTCCACTTT. This gives the protein CASSESLDSPLHF. This chain links TRBV7-9 with TRBJ1-6; D gene unclear. The CDR3 is made up of 13 amino acids. Germline CDR1 and CDR2: SEHNR and FQNEAQ (reference sequence). V was clipped by 5 bases and J by 8 bases, with 10 bases between them.

About this clone itself: Distinct nucleotide sequences in the sample also encode this CDR3. V and J are TRBV4-1 and TRBJ1-3; 7 bases are shared with TRBD1. J was trimmed by 2 bases and V by 0 bases; bases with no gene match: 7. The CDR3 extends over 17 amino acids. Germline V lookup: CDR1 MGHRA, CDR2 YSYEKL. CDR3 sequence: CASSQEPGRGAGNTIYF. The CDR3 DNA reads as TGCGCCAGCAGCCAAGAACCGGGCAGGGGGGCTGGAAACACCATATATTTT.